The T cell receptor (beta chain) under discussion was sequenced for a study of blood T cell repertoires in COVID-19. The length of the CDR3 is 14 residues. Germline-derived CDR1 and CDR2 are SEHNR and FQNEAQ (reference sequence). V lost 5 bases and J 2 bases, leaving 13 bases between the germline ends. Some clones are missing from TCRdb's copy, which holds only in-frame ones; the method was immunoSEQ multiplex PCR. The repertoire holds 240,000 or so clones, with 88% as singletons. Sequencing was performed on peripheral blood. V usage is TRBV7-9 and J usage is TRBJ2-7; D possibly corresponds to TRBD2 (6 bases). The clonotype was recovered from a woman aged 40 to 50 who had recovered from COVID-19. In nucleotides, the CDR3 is TGTGCCAGCAGCACCAGCGGGCAGACCTACGAGCAGTACTTC. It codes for CASSTSGQTYEQYF. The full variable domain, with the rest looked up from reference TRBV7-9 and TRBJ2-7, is DTGVSQNPRHKITKRGQNVTFRCDPISEHNRLYWYRQTLGQGPEFLTYFQNEAQLEKSRLLSDRFSAERPKGSFSTLEIQRTEQGDSAMYLCASSTSGQTYEQYFGPGTRLTVT.